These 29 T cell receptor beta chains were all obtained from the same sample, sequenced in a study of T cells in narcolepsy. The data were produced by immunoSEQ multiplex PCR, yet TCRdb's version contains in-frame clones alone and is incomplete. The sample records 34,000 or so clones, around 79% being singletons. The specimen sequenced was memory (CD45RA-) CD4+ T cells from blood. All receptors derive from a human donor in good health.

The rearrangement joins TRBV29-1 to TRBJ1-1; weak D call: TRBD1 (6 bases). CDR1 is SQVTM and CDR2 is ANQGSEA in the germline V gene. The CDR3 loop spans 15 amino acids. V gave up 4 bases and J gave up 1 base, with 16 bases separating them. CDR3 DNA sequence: TGCAGCGTTGTGATCCCGGGACACAAGAACACTGAAGCTTTCTTT. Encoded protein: CSVVIPGHKNTEAFF.

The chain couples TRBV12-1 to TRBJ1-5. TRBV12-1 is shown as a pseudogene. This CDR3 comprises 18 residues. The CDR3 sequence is CASSFVWARSDLNQPQHF. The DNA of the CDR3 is TGTGCCAGCAGCTTTGTTTGGGCCAGGTCGGACTTAAATCAGCCCCAGCATTTT.

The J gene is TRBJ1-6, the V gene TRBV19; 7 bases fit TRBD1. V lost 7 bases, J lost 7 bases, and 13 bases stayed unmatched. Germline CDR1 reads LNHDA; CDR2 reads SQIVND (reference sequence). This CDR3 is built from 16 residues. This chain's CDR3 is CASKEGATTLNSPLHF. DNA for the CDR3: TGTGCCAGTAAAGAGGGGGCGACCACCCTCAATTCACCCCTCCACTTT.

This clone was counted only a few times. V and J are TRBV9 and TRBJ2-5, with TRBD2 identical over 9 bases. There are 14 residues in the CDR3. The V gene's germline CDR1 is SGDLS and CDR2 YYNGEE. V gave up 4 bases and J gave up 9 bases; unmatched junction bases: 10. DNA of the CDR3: TGTGCCAGCAGCCCCTCGGGGACTAGCAGGTCCCAGTACTTC. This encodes CASSPSGTSRSQYF.

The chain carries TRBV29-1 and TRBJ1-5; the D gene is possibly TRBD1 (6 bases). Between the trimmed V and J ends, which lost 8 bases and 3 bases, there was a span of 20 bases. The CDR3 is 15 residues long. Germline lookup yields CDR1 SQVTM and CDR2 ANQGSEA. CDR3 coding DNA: TGCAGCCCCGTCTTAGGGGGGCCCCCCAATCAGCCCCAGCATTTT. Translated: CSPVLGGPPNQPQHF.

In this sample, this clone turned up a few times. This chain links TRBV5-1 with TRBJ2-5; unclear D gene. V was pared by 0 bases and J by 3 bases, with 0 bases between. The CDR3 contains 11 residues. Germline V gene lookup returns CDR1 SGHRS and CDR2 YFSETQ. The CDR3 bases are TGCGCCAGCAGCTTGGAAGAGACCCAGTACTTC. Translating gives CASSLEETQYF.

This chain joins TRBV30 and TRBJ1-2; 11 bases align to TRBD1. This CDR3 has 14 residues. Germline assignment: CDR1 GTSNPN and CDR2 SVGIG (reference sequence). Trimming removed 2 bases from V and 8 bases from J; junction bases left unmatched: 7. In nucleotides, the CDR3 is TGTGCCTGGAGTACGGGACAGGGGGTGCAGGGCTACACCTTC. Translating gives CAWSTGQGVQGYTF.

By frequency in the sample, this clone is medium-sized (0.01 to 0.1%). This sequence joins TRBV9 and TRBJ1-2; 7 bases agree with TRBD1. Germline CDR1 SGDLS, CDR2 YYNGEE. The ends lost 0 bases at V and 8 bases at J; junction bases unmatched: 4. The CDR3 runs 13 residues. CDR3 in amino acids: CASSVEGAGGYTF. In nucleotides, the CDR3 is TGTGCCAGCAGCGTAGAGGGGGCGGGAGGCTACACCTTC.

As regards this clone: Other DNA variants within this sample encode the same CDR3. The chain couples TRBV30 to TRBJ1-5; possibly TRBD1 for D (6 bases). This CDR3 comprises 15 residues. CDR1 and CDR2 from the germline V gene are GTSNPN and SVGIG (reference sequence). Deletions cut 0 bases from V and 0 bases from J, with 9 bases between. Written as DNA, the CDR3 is TGTGCCTGGAGTGTAGGACAGTATAGCAATCAGCCCCAGCATTTT. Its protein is CAWSVGQYSNQPQHF.

The CDR3 nucleotides are TGTGCCAGCAGCCCCCGGGACAGGTACGAGCAGTACTTC. This translates into CASSPRDRYEQYF. The chain has TRBV5-4 and TRBJ2-7; 8 bases fit TRBD1. Trimming cost V 4 bases and J 4 bases; bases outside gene matches: 4. Germline V gives CDR1 SGHNT, CDR2 YYREEE (reference sequence). The CDR3 extends over 13 amino acids.

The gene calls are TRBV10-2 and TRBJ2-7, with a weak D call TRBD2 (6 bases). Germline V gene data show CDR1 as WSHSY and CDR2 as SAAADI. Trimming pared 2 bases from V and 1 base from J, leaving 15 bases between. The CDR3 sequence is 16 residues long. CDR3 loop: CASSERIGSRSYEQYF. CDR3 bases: TGCGCCAGCAGTGAGAGAATCGGGAGTAGGTCCTACGAGCAGTACTTC.

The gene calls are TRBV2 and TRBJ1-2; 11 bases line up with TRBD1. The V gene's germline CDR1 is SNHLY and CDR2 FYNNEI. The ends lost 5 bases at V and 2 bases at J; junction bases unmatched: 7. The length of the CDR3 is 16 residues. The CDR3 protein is CASSNGQGASNYGYTF. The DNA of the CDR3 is TGTGCCAGCAGTAATGGACAGGGGGCGTCGAACTATGGCTACACCTTC.

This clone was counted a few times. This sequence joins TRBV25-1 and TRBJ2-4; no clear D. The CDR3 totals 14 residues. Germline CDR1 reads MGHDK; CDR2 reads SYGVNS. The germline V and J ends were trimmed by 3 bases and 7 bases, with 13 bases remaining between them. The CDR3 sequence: CASSDPPAGNIQYF. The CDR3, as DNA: TGTGCCAGCAGTGATCCCCCCGCAGGTAACATTCAGTACTTC.

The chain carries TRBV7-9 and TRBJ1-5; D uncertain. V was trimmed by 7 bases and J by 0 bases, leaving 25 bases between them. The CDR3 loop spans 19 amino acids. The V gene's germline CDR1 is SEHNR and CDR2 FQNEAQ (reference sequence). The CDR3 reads CASTPRRVVTPDSNQPQHF. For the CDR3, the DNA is TGTGCCAGCACCCCGAGGAGGGTAGTCACTCCAGATAGCAATCAGCCCCAGCATTTT.

In DNA, the CDR3 is TGTGCCATCAGGGATATCCAGGATGGCTACACCTTC. This gives the protein CAIRDIQDGYTF. V usage is TRBV10-3 and J usage is TRBJ1-2; D not certain. This CDR3 has 12 residues. Trimming cost V 6 bases and J 6 bases, with 11 bases left between them. Per germline, CDR1 ENHRY and CDR2 SYGVKD.

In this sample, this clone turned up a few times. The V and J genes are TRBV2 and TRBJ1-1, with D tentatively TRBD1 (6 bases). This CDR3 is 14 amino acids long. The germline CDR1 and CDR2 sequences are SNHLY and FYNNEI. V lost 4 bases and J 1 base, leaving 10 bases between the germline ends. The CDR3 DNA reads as TGTGCCAGCAGTGTAGGGGGGACGAACACTGAAGCTTTCTTT. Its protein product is CASSVGGTNTEAFF.

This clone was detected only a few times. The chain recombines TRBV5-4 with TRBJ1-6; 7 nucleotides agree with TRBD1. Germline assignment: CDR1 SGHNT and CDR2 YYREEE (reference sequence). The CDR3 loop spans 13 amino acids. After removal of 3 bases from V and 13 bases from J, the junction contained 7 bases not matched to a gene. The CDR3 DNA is TGTGCCAGCAGCTGGGACAGCCAGGGGCCCCTCCACTTT. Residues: CASSWDSQGPLHF.

The CDR3 coding sequence is TGTGCCAGCAGCTTAGAAATAGGAGATACGCAGTATTTT. Protein product: CASSLEIGDTQYF. The chain employs TRBV7-7 and TRBJ2-3; D is undetermined. Deletions cut 1 base from V and 5 bases from J, with 7 bases between. Germline CDR1 reads SSHAT; CDR2 reads FNYEAQ (reference sequence). The CDR3 totals 13 residues.

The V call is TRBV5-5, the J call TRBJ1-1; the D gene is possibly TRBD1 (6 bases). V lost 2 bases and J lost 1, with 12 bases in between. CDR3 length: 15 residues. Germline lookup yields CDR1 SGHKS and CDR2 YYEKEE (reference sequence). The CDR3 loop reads CASSFTGQTNTEAFF. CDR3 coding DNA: TGTGCCAGCAGCTTTACCGGACAGACGAACACTGAAGCTTTCTTT.

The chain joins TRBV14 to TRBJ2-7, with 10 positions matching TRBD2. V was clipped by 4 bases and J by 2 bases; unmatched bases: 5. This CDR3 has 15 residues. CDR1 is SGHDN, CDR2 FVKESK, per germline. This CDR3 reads CASSRLAGGPYEQYF. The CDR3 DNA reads TGTGCCAGCAGCCGCTTAGCGGGAGGACCCTACGAGCAGTACTTC. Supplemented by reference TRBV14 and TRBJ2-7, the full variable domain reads EAGVTQFPSHSVIEKGQTVTLRCDPISGHDNLYWYRRVMGKEIKFLLHFVKESKQDESGMPNNRFLAERTGGTYSTLKVQPAELEDSGVYFCASSRLAGGPYEQYFGPGTRLTVT.

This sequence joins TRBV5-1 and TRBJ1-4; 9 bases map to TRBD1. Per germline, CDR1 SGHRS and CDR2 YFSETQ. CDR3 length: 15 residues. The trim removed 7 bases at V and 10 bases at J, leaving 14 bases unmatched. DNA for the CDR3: TGCGCCAGCTCGCCCCTGGATACAGGGGGCGGAAAACTGTTTTTT. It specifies CASSPLDTGGGKLFF.

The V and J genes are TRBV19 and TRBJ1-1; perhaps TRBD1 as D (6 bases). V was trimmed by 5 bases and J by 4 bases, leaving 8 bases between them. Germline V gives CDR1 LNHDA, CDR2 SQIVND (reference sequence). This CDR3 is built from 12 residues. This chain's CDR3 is CASSVRGTEAFF. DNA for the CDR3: TGTGCCAGTAGTGTCAGGGGCACTGAAGCTTTCTTT.

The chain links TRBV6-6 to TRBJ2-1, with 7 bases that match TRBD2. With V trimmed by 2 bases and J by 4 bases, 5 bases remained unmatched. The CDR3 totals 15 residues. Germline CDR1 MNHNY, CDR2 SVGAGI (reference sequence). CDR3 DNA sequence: TGTGCCAGCAGTTACGGCACTAGCGATTACAATGAGCAGTTCTTC. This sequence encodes CASSYGTSDYNEQFF.

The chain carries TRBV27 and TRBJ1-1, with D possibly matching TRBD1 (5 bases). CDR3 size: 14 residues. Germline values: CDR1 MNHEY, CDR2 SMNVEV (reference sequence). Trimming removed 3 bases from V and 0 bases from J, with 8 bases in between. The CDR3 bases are TGTGCCAGCAGTTTGCGGGGGATGAACACTGAAGCTTTCTTT. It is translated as CASSLRGMNTEAFF.

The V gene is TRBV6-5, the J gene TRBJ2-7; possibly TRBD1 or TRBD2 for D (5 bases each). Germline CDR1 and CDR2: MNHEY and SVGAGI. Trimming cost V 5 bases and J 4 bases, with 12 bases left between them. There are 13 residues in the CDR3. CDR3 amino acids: CASSIGTGYEQYF. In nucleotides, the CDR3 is TGTGCCAGCAGTATAGGGACGGGATACGAGCAGTACTTC.

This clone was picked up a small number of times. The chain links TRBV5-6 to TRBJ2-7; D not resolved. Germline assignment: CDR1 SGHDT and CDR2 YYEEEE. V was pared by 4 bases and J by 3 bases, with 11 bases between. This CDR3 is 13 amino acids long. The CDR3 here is CASSPMGYYEQYF. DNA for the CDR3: TGTGCCAGCAGCCCCATGGGGTACTACGAGCAGTACTTC.

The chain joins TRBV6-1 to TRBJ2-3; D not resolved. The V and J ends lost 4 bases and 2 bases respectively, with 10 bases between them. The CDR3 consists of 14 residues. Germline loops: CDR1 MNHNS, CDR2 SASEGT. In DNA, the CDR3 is TGTGCCAGCAGTGTTACTACATCCACAGATACGCAGTATTTT. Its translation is CASSVTTSTDTQYF.

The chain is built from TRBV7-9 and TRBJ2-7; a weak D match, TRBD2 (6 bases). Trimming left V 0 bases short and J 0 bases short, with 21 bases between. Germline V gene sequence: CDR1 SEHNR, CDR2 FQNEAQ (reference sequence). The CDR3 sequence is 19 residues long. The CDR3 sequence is CASSLAGNLGTRSSYEQYF. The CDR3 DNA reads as TGTGCCAGCAGCTTAGCGGGAAACCTCGGGACTCGAAGCTCCTACGAGCAGTACTTC.

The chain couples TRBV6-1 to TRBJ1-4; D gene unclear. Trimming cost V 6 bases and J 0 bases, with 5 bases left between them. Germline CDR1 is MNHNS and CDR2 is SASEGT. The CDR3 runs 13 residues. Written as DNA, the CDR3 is TGTGCCAGCAGGCAGACAACTAATGAAAAACTGTTTTTT. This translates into CASRQTTNEKLFF.